This TCR beta chain was found in a study of CD8+ T cells in alopecia areata. V lost 0 bases, J lost 11 bases, and 11 bases lay in between. This CDR3 has 12 amino acids. Germline V gene data show CDR1 as SQVTM and CDR2 as ANQGSEA. Investigators isolated RNA and reverse transcribed it into cDNA to act as the sequencing template. TCRdb's copy holds only in-frame clones and misses some; the assay was immunoSEQ multiplex PCR. The table lists 200,000 to 250,000 clones, 50% to 75% of them singletons. Specified treatment: oral pan-JAK inhibitor, 5-10 mg twice daily. With regard to this clone: The target antigen is unknown.

Study conclusions and caveats: A large proportion of expanded lesional clones were detected persisting in scalp and blood during tofacitinib.

The chain carries TRBV29-1 and TRBJ2-1; D is tentatively TRBD1 or TRBD2 (5 bases each). The clonotype was recovered from a human donor with alopecia areata. Sequencing was performed on CD4+ T cells sorted from blood, taken at week 4, from a patient treated with tofacitinib. CDR3 protein: CSVEDPGTKQFF. CDR3 nucleotide sequence: TGCAGCGTTGAAGACCCCGGGACGAAGCAGTTCTTC.